What follows are 21 T cell receptor beta chains derived from one specimen sequenced in a study of T-cell memory formation after mild COVID-19. TCRdb fed the 5' RACE reads into MiXCR, producing one record per CDR3 protein. The repertoire consists of some 280,000 distinct CDR3 sequences, with roughly 16% occurring once and the leading ten covering roughly 24%. Sequencing was performed on PBMCs or a T cell subset sorted from them (not recorded which). These receptors were obtained from a young man who had mild COVID-19 (a few samples of this study predate the infection). Cell type and time point are not known.

This clonotype was detected only a few times. The gene calls are TRBV19 and TRBJ2-4, with a possible D match to TRBD1 (6 bases). Trimming shortened V by 7 bases and J by 0 bases, and 10 bases separated the two germline ends. Looked up from germline, CDR1 is LNHDA and CDR2 is SQIVND (reference sequence). The CDR3 runs to 14 residues. DNA for the CDR3: TGTGCCAGTACGGACAGCCAAGCCAAAAACATTCAGTACTTC. Translated: CASTDSQAKNIQYF.

The chain is built from TRBV5-1 and TRBJ2-7; 11 positions agree with TRBD1. V gave up 3 bases and J gave up 0 bases; unmatched junction bases: 5. Germline CDR1 and CDR2: SGHRS and YFSETQ. The CDR3 sequence is 16 residues long. The CDR3 protein is CASSSTGTGGSYEQYF. In DNA, the CDR3 is TGCGCCAGCAGCTCCACCGGGACAGGGGGCTCCTACGAGCAGTACTTC.

This chain connects TRBV5-6 to TRBJ2-1; D call uncertain. Germline V lookup: CDR1 SGHDT, CDR2 YYEEEE. V lost 5 bases, J lost 0 bases, and 6 bases lay in between. The CDR3 spans 13 residues. The CDR3, as DNA: TGTGCCAGCAGACAGCTCTCCTACAATGAGCAGTTCTTC. It specifies CASRQLSYNEQFF.

This clonotype turned up a few times. The chain links TRBV29-1 to TRBJ2-2; no clear D gene. This CDR3 contains 13 residues. From germline, CDR1 is SQVTM and CDR2 ANQGSEA. DNA of the CDR3: TGCATAGGTCGAACTACGAACACCGGGGAGCTGTTTTTT. Translating gives CIGRTTNTGELFF.

CDR3 protein: CASSREGDFANYGYTF. CDR3 DNA: TGTGCCAGCAGTCGGGAGGGGGATTTCGCTAACTATGGCTACACCTTC. The J gene is TRBJ1-2, the V gene TRBV2; weak D call: TRBD1 (6 bases). Per the germline V gene, CDR1 is SNHLY and CDR2 is FYNNEI. This CDR3 comprises 16 residues. V lost 5 bases, J lost 0 bases, and 16 bases lay in between.

The V gene is TRBV27, the J gene TRBJ1-1; the D is unclear. Trimming cost V 2 bases and J 3 bases, with 13 bases left between them. The CDR3 totals 15 residues. Germline V CDR1 and CDR2: MNHEY, SMNVEV (reference sequence). DNA for the CDR3: TGTGCCAGCAGTTTAAAGGGAGGCAGAGACACTGAAGCTTTCTTT. Encoded protein: CASSLKGGRDTEAFF.

This clonotype has a handful of counts. This chain connects TRBV29-1 to TRBJ2-3; D is possibly TRBD2 (5 bases). This CDR3 is built from 14 residues. Looked up from germline, CDR1 is SQVTM and CDR2 is ANQGSEA. The V end was cut by 3 bases, the J end by 5 bases, with 15 bases between. DNA for the CDR3: TGCAGCGTTGATCTCGGCTCGGCGGGAGATACGCAGTATTTT. It specifies CSVDLGSAGDTQYF.

A few counts support this clonotype. The V call is TRBV11-2, the J call TRBJ2-1; D is unresolved. CDR3 length: 13 residues. CDR1 and CDR2 from the germline V gene are SGHAT and FQNNGV. The V end was cut by 5 bases, the J end by 6 bases, with 11 bases between. The DNA of the CDR3 is TGTGCCAGCAGCCTCTCGCCGTCCAATGAGCAGTTCTTC. Protein sequence: CASSLSPSNEQFF.

This chain joins TRBV6-4 and TRBJ2-1; no firm D call. Germline V lookup: CDR1 MRHNA, CDR2 SNTAGT. CDR3 length: 16 residues. V was clipped by 0 bases and J by 0 bases, with 9 bases between them. In DNA form, the CDR3 reads TGTGCCAGCAGTGACTCCCACTGGAGCTCCTACAATGAGCAGTTCTTC. It specifies CASSDSHWSSYNEQFF.

This clonotype was seen a single time. The chain links TRBV2 to TRBJ2-7, with 7 bases matching TRBD2. The CDR3 consists of 15 residues. J gave up 6 bases and V 2 bases, and 10 bases lay outside the gene matches. In germline, CDR1 is SNHLY, CDR2 FYNNEI. The CDR3 reads CASSELADNRGEQYF. The CDR3 DNA is TGTGCCAGCAGTGAACTAGCGGATAACCGGGGCGAGCAGTACTTC.

The chain has TRBV6-1 and TRBJ2-7; 7 bases line up with TRBD2. Unmatched junction bases numbered 8, after V lost 7 bases and J lost 2 bases. There are 14 residues in the CDR3. The germline gives CDR1 MNHNS, CDR2 SASEGT. The CDR3 here is CASTSGASPYEQYF. CDR3 DNA sequence: TGTGCCAGCACCAGCGGGGCGAGCCCCTACGAGCAGTACTTC.

The genes are TRBV7-6 and TRBJ2-1, with TRBD2 matching 12 bases. The V gene end was trimmed by 5 bases and the J gene end by 0 bases; junction bases not matched to a gene: 5. The germline V gene encodes CDR1 SGHVS and CDR2 FNYEAQ. CDR3 size: 17 residues. The CDR3 bases are TGTGCCAGCAGCCGGACTAGCGGGGACGCCTCCTACAATGAGCAGTTCTTC. Translated, it gives CASSRTSGDASYNEQFF.

This rearrangement joins TRBV7-9 to TRBJ2-5; D is ambiguous. This CDR3 region has 11 residues. V lost 3 bases, J lost 5 bases, and 4 bases lay in between. The germline CDR1 and CDR2 sequences are SEHNR and FQNEAQ (reference sequence). The CDR3 DNA follows: TGTGCCAGCAGCTTTGTGGAGACCCAGTACTTC. Amino acid sequence: CASSFVETQYF.

The V call is TRBV10-3, the J call TRBJ2-3; D ambiguous. Trimming stripped 3 bases from V and 10 bases from J, with 14 bases between. The CDR3 loop spans 13 amino acids. Germline V gene sequence: CDR1 ENHRY, CDR2 SYGVKD. The chain's CDR3 is CAISEGPEYAQYF. Here the CDR3 DNA reads TGTGCCATCAGTGAAGGTCCAGAATATGCGCAGTATTTT.

This clonotype was counted between two and nine times. This sequence joins TRBV4-1 and TRBJ2-5, with TRBD2 matching over 9 bases. The CDR3 is 16 residues long. V gave up 7 bases and J gave up 6 bases; unmatched junction bases: 15. Germline V gene lookup returns CDR1 MGHRA and CDR2 YSYEKL. The CDR3 DNA reads TGCGCCAGCACCGACTCCGGGACTAGCCCCTCCAAGACCCAGTACTTC. Residues: CASTDSGTSPSKTQYF.

This clonotype occurred a few times. The genes are TRBV7-9 and TRBJ1-4; a possible D gene is TRBD1 (5 bases). CDR3 length equals 13 residues. CDR1 SEHNR and CDR2 FQNEAQ come from the germline V gene (reference sequence). The V end was cut by 10 bases, the J end by 3 bases, with 12 bases between. The CDR3 protein is CATQGIANEKLFF. The DNA of the CDR3 is TGTGCCACCCAGGGAATAGCTAATGAAAAACTGTTTTTT.

The table lists this clonotype with a few counts. The chain recombines TRBV7-3 with TRBJ2-2, with TRBD1 matching over 7 bases. The length of the CDR3 is 15 residues. In germline, CDR1 is SGHTA, CDR2 FQGTGA. J lost 4 bases, V lost 5 bases, and 7 bases had no gene match. The CDR3 spells CASSVQGTVTGELFF. As DNA, the CDR3 is TGTGCCAGCAGCGTACAGGGGACGGTCACCGGGGAGCTGTTTTTT.

This rearrangement joins TRBV7-2 to TRBJ1-5; TRBD1 agrees at 11 bases. The CDR3 spans 16 residues. V was pared by 1 base and J by 2 bases, with 1 base of the junction left unmatched. Germline V lookup: CDR1 SGHTA, CDR2 FQGNSA. The CDR3 DNA reads as TGTGCCAGCAGCTTAGGGACAGGGGGCCGCAATCAGCCCCAGCATTTT. It encodes CASSLGTGGRNQPQHF.

About this clonotype: A read error is possible here, since a much larger clone lies one base away. The V gene is TRBV7-9, the J gene TRBJ2-5; D might be TRBD1 or TRBD2, each matching 5 bases. This CDR3 has 14 residues. Germline V gene data show CDR1 as SEHNR and CDR2 as FQNEAQ (reference sequence). V lost 3 bases to trimming and J lost 4 bases, with 12 bases between them. CDR3 in DNA: TGTGCCAGCAGCTTTCCGGGACGAGGAGAGACCCAGTACTTC. It is translated as CASSFPGRGETQYF.

This clonotype was counted between two and nine times. The chain carries TRBV28 and TRBJ1-4; unclear D gene. CDR3 length equals 12 residues. Germline CDR1 is MDHEN and CDR2 is SYDVKM. V lost 5 bases and J lost 8, with 9 bases in between. CDR3 nucleotides: TGTGCCAGCAGTCCCTTGGGCGAAAAACTGTTTTTT. Residues: CASSPLGEKLFF.

The V and J genes are TRBV7-3 and TRBJ2-3; D ambiguous. Trimming pared 5 bases from V and 1 base from J, leaving 16 bases between. Germline V CDR1 and CDR2: SGHTA, FQGTGA. CDR3 size: 16 residues. This CDR3 is CASSLVGGLGTDTQYF. The CDR3 DNA reads TGTGCCAGCAGCCTAGTAGGTGGGTTGGGCACAGATACGCAGTATTTT.